This T cell receptor beta chain is from a study of molecular identifiers for immune sequencing clone quantification. Points from the study as a whole: Highly expanded clones may be undercounted when identical TCR molecules share barcodes. Jurkat TCR RNA spiked in from one cell (amid 950,000 to 1,000,000 naive cells) was reportedly detectable.

Sorted naive CD8 T cells were those defined as CD8+CD4-CCR7+CD45RA+. MiXCR, run by TCRdb on the PCR reads, gives a single entry per CDR3 protein. Here the sample spans approximately 590,000 distinct CDR3 sequences, about 25% being singletons. Germline V gene lookup returns CDR1 MDHEN and CDR2 SYDVKM. Deletions cut 2 bases from V and 0 bases from J, with 11 bases between. CDR3 length: 16 amino acids. This clonotype was detected many times. The target antigen is unknown. Sequenced: naive CD8+ T cells from blood, with Jurkat cell RNA spiked in. Specified subset: FACS-sorted CD8+CD4-CCR7+CD45RA+ naive T cells. This receptor was obtained from a human donor in good health. Some libraries in this study had Jurkat cell RNA spiked in. V and J are TRBV28 and TRBJ1-5; tentative D call: TRBD1 (5 bases). The CDR3 reads CASSLRQYYSNQPQHF. CDR3 coding DNA: TGTGCCAGCAGTTTAAGACAGTATTATAGCAATCAGCCCCAGCATTTT.